This T cell receptor (beta chain) was sequenced for a study of T cell responses to AZD1222 COVID-19 vaccine. In the study overall: Some second doses came at about 4 weeks and others at about 12 weeks; these were pooled. Study-level results: Nearly half of spike-specific TCRs reportedly go after variant regions that carry no mutations.

Using immunoSEQ multiplex PCR, the repertoire was profiled, and TCRdb retains in-frame clones only, with some absent. The sample comprises around 100,000 clones, 90% of which are singletons, and about 5% rests with the top ten. Comment on this clone: Its target is not known.

The CDR3 contains 18 residues. CDR1 is SGHTS and CDR2 is YDEGEE in the germline V gene. V shed 4 bases and J 2 bases; nucleotides not matched to a gene: 12. This chain links TRBV5-8 with TRBJ1-2, with 12 bases lining up with TRBD1. This material consisted of peripheral blood, taken on day 0 of AZD1222 vaccination. This clonotype was obtained from an adult in good health. The CDR3 bases are TGTGCCAGCAGCACCCGACAAGGGACAGGGGGCGGAAACTATGGCTACACCTTC. Translated, it gives CASSTRQGTGGGNYGYTF. Full variable domain (missing parts from reference TRBV5-8 and TRBJ1-2): EAGVTQSPTHLIKTRGQQATLRCSPISGHTSVYWYQQALGLGLQFLLWYDEGEERNRGNFPPRFSGRQFPNYSSELNVNALELEDSALYLCASSTRQGTGGGNYGYTFGSGTRLTVV.